Listed below are T cell receptor beta chains from one sample, sequenced in a study of T-cell memory formation after mild COVID-19. TCRdb analysed the 5' RACE reads with MiXCR anew, one entry per CDR3 protein. The data hold 300,000 to 400,000 distinct CDR3 sequences, with roughly an eighth observed a single time. The sequenced sample was PBMCs or a T cell subset sorted from them (not recorded which). The receptors come from a man younger than 35 who had mild COVID-19 (a few samples of this study predate the infection). Cell type and time point are not known. The CDR3 runs from the conserved cysteine through the conserved F or W. D genes are given only for firm matches. Only part of the rows carry a size: once, few, many, or a class if the clone is expanded.

CDR3 DNA	CDR3 protein	J gene	clone size	V gene	D gene
TGTGCCAGCAGTTACTCGTCGATCGCTAACTATGGCTACACCTTC	CASSYSSIANYGYTF	TRBJ1-2	few	TRBV6-6	-
TGTGCCAGCAAAGAGTGGGGCACAGATACGCAGTATTTT	CASKEWGTDTQYF	TRBJ2-3	-	TRBV12-3/TRBV12-4	-
TGTGCCAGCAGCCTACTAGCGGGCGGGGATAAGACCCAGTACTTC	CASSLLAGGDKTQYF	TRBJ2-5	few	TRBV7-7	TRBD2
TGTGCCAGCAGCCTGGGAGGGGGGCCAAACACCGGGGAGCTGTTTTTT	CASSLGGGPNTGELFF	TRBJ2-2	-	TRBV7-9	-
TGTGCCAGCAGCTTTACTAGCGGGGGAATGATGAGGACCCAGTACTTC	CASSFTSGGMMRTQYF	TRBJ2-5	once	TRBV5-4	TRBD2
TGCGCCAGCAGCTTTCGGGGGGGAGAGATGGAGACCCAGTACTTC	CASSFRGGEMETQYF	TRBJ2-5	-	TRBV5-1	TRBD2
TGCGCCAGCAGCTTGGGCTTACGCGCGACAGATACGCAGTATTTT	CASSLGLRATDTQYF	TRBJ2-3	-	TRBV5-1	-
TGCGCCAGCAGCACAACAGGACGGAACACTGAAGCTTTCTTT	CASSTTGRNTEAFF	TRBJ1-1	many	TRBV5-1	-
TGTGCCAGCAGACCGGACCACGCTGGAAACACCATATATTTT	CASRPDHAGNTIYF	TRBJ1-3	few	TRBV2	-
TGTGCCACCAGCAGAGAATCTGACTATGGCTACACCTTC	CATSRESDYGYTF	TRBJ1-2	-	TRBV15	-
TGTGCCAGCAGCAACAGGCGCACCTACAATGAGCAGTTCTTC	CASSNRRTYNEQFF	TRBJ2-1	-	TRBV28	-
TGCAGTGCTAGAGATGATTTGGAGGGGCTGAACACCGGGGAGCTGTTTTTT	CSARDDLEGLNTGELFF	TRBJ2-2	-	TRBV20-1	-
TGCAGTGCTAGAGCAAGGGAGCTGCAGCCCCAGCATTTT	CSARARELQPQHF	TRBJ1-5	few	TRBV20-1	-
TGTGCCACCAGCTGGGGGAAGACTGAAGCTTTCTTT	CATSWGKTEAFF	TRBJ1-1	many	TRBV15	-
TGCGCCAGCAGTCTCACCCAGGGAGGCTCACCCCTCCACTTT	CASSLTQGGSPLHF	TRBJ1-6	-	TRBV23-1	-
TGTGCCAGCAGCTCAGCAGCGGGGGCGCCGAATGGCTACACCTTC	CASSSAAGAPNGYTF	TRBJ1-2	-	TRBV7-9	-
TGCAGCGTTCTTGGTGAAAAACTGTTTTTT	CSVLGEKLFF	TRBJ1-4	-	TRBV29-1	-
TGCGCCAGCAGCCAAGATCGGATTTCGGCTGATGAGCAGTTCTTC	CASSQDRISADEQFF	TRBJ2-1	-	TRBV4-3	-
TGTGCCAGCAGTTTGAGGGACAGGGAGGATGAAAAACTGTTTTTT	CASSLRDREDEKLFF	TRBJ1-4	-	TRBV12-3/TRBV12-4	TRBD1
TGCGCCAGCAGCTTCGCCGGGACAGGGAGTTTGGGTGGCTACACCTTC	CASSFAGTGSLGGYTF	TRBJ1-2	-	TRBV5-1	TRBD1
TGTGCCAGCAGTTACTCGACGCCCCTCGGGGCCAACGTCCTGACTTTC	CASSYSTPLGANVLTF	TRBJ2-6	-	TRBV6-5	-
TGCGCCAGCAGCTTGGAGGGGCAGGGATCGGATGAGCAGTTCTTC	CASSLEGQGSDEQFF	TRBJ2-1	few	TRBV5-1	-
TGCAGTGCCATTGGACAGAGCTATGGCTACACCTTC	CSAIGQSYGYTF	TRBJ1-2	-	TRBV20-1	-
TGCGCCAGCAGCCAAGCCCTCGGGAGCGGGGGGGGCGCAGATACGCAGTATTTT	CASSQALGSGGGADTQYF	TRBJ2-3	many	TRBV4-3	TRBD2
TGTGCCAGCAGTTACCGGGCGGACCGGAATCAGCCCCAGCATTTT	CASSYRADRNQPQHF	TRBJ1-5	few	TRBV6-5	-
TGTGCCAGCAGCACCGAACCACTTCAGCCCCAGCATTTT	CASSTEPLQPQHF	TRBJ1-5	-	TRBV5-4	-
TGCGCCAGCAGCTTAAGCGGTACAGGAGGCAATGAGCAGTTCTTC	CASSLSGTGGNEQFF	TRBJ2-1	many	TRBV5-1	-
TGTGCCAGCATTCCTAGCGGGGGGGCAGATACGCAGTATTTT	CASIPSGGADTQYF	TRBJ2-3	-	TRBV12-3/TRBV12-4	TRBD2
TGTGCCATCACCTCCGGACAGGGGGCGAATTCACCCCTCCACTTT	CAITSGQGANSPLHF	TRBJ1-6	few	TRBV10-3	TRBD1
TGTGCCAGCAGCTCCGGACTAGCGGGGGGTGAGCAGTTCTTC	CASSSGLAGGEQFF	TRBJ2-1	-	TRBV7-2	TRBD2
TGTGCCATCAGTGATCTGACAGGCAACTATGGCTACACCTTC	CAISDLTGNYGYTF	TRBJ1-2	-	TRBV10-3	-
TGCGCCAGCAGCATACTAGCGGGGGCCCACAATGAGCAGTTCTTC	CASSILAGAHNEQFF	TRBJ2-1	many	TRBV5-1	TRBD2
TGCGCCAGCAGCCAAGGCGGGGGCACAGATACGCAGTATTTT	CASSQGGGTDTQYF	TRBJ2-3	many	TRBV4-1	-
TGTGCCAGCAGCTCGACAGGGTTCGATTACGAGCAGTACTTC	CASSSTGFDYEQYF	TRBJ2-7	many	TRBV7-6	TRBD1
TGTGCCAGCAGCCCCGACGAAGCCACCATATATTTT	CASSPDEATIYF	TRBJ1-3	few	TRBV7-9	-
TGTGCCAGCAGCTGGCCGGGACATAGCTATGGCTACACCTTC	CASSWPGHSYGYTF	TRBJ1-2	few	TRBV7-9	-
TGTGCCACCAGCTCCGACGTTTTGAACACTGAAGCTTTCTTT	CATSSDVLNTEAFF	TRBJ1-1	-	TRBV15	-
TGCAGTGCTCCAATTCCGGGACAGGGACAAGCTTTCTTT	CSAPIPGQGQAFF	TRBJ1-1	few	TRBV20-1	TRBD1
TGTGCCAGCAGCTTATCGGAGGCGACAGAGGGCGACACTGAAGCTTTCTTT	CASSLSEATEGDTEAFF	TRBJ1-1	few	TRBV7-9	-
TGTGCCAGCAGCGTAACAGCAGGGCGCAATCAGCCCCAGCATTTT	CASSVTAGRNQPQHF	TRBJ1-5	many	TRBV9	-
TGTGCCAGCAGGGCTAGGACAGGCAATCAGCCCCAGCATTTT	CASRARTGNQPQHF	TRBJ1-5	few	TRBV2	-
TGCGCCAGCAGCCTGGGAACAGGAGACTACTACTATGGCTACACCTTC	CASSLGTGDYYYGYTF	TRBJ1-2	few	TRBV5-1	-
TGTGCCAGCAGTATAGACGGGACAACAAACACCGGGGAGCTGTTTTTT	CASSIDGTTNTGELFF	TRBJ2-2	-	TRBV6-6	-
TGCAGTGCCGAGACGGACTGGCCTTCCTACAATGAGCAGTTCTTC	CSAETDWPSYNEQFF	TRBJ2-1	-	TRBV20-1	-
TGCAGTGCCAGCCCGGACAGGGCTTTGGGGTACACCTTC	CSASPDRALGYTF	TRBJ1-2	-	TRBV20-1	TRBD1
TGTGCCAGCGGGGGGTCCTATGGCTACACCTTC	CASGGSYGYTF	TRBJ1-2	-	TRBV6-5	-
TGCAAGCACGGGGCGCTGAACACTGAAGCTTTCTTT	CKHGALNTEAFF	TRBJ1-1	few	TRBV20-1	-
TGTGCCAGCAGTTTACATCCCACCGGACTTAACACCGGGGAGCTGTTTTTT	CASSLHPTGLNTGELFF	TRBJ2-2	many	TRBV12-3/TRBV12-4	-
TGTGCCAGCAGTTTCGACCTGAACACCGGGGAGCTGTTTTTT	CASSFDLNTGELFF	TRBJ2-2	-	TRBV27	-
TGCAGTGCCGACATAGAACGCACAGATACGCAGTATTTT	CSADIERTDTQYF	TRBJ2-3	-	TRBV20-1	-
TGTGCCAGCAGCTCAACCAGATCCTCCCAGTACTTC	CASSSTRSSQYF	TRBJ2-5	few	TRBV7-2	-
TGTGCCAGTGCGGGGGGGCCTAAAGATACGCAGTATTTT	CASAGGPKDTQYF	TRBJ2-3	-	TRBV19	TRBD2
TGTGCCAGCAGCTTACCCCACGGGACGCTGCAGTATAATTCACCCCTCCACTTT	CASSLPHGTLQYNSPLHF	TRBJ1-6	-	TRBV7-2	-